This T cell receptor beta chain derives from a study of T-cell memory formation after mild COVID-19. This clonotype was detected many times. Germline V CDR1 and CDR2: SGHKS, YYEKEE (reference sequence). V shed 0 bases, J shed 3 bases, and the junction held 9 bases outside the gene matches. This CDR3 has 17 residues. Using constant-segment primers, 5'RACE produced TCR alpha and TCR beta cDNA libraries carrying sample barcodes and UMIs. TCRdb analysed the 5' RACE reads with MiXCR anew, one entry per CDR3 protein. The table lists 200,000 to 300,000 distinct CDR3 sequences, around 15% of them singletons. This sequence was found in a man in his late teens or twenties who had mild COVID-19 (a few samples of this study predate the infection). Cell type and time point are not known. The rearrangement uses TRBV5-5 and TRBJ2-7, with 10 bases matching TRBD1. Sequencing was done on a sample of PBMCs or a T cell subset sorted from them (not recorded which). CDR3 in amino acids: CASSLEDRGLTYYEQYV. CDR3 sequence (DNA): TGTGCCAGCAGCTTGGAGGACAGGGGGTTAACTTACTACGAGCAGTACGTC.